This T cell receptor (beta chain) was profiled in a study of T-cell reconstitution after alpha-beta-depleted transplantation in children. Findings and caveats of the study: In some patients, recipient T cells and intrathymic progenitors surviving conditioning explained high day-60 diversity.

Preparation of the TCRbeta library used unique molecular identifiers. TCRdb re-called the PCR reads through MiXCR, storing one row per CDR3 protein. The sample consists of 220,000 or so distinct CDR3 sequences, roughly 8.2% of them appearing once. Germline lookup yields CDR1 MNHEY and CDR2 SMNVEV (reference sequence). The CDR3 has 15 amino acids. The V gene lost 3 bases and the J gene lost 1 base, with 12 bases spanning the gap. This clonotype has ten or more counts. The target antigen is unknown. Source: PBMCs, mostly from graft donor cells, taken 180 days after TCRalphabeta/CD19-depleted stem cell transplant. The TCR was taken from a male patient aged 5 to 17 who had a stem cell transplant for acute lymphoblastic leukemia, so the T cells may come from the graft donor. V gene TRBV27 combines with J gene TRBJ2-5; perhaps TRBD1 as D (6 bases). For the CDR3, the DNA is TGTGCCAGCAGTTTGGCAGGGGCCCCCCAAGAGACCCAGTACTTC. Translating gives CASSLAGAPQETQYF.